This T cell receptor beta chain was observed in a study of regulatory T cells in long-lasting Graves disease. Study-level results: Patients with persistent Graves' had lower TCR diversity than newly diagnosed patients.

This clonotype was seen repeatedly, ten times or more. What it binds is not known. V was pared by 8 bases and J by 0 bases, with 13 bases of the junction left unmatched. Per germline, CDR1 MDHEN and CDR2 SYDVKM. The CDR3 spans 18 residues. Library construction for TCR beta used iRepertoire HTBI primers and Arm-PCR of CDR3 regions. In the original workflow: Looking across samples, the authors found approximately 60 TRBV and some 15 TRBJ segments. TCRdb re-derived calls from the multiplex PCR reads in MiXCR, one entry per CDR3 protein. The V and J calls and clone size come from TCRdb's table, not from the authors' own analysis. Of some 430,000 distinct CDR3 sequences detected, 20% to 25% appear once; the ten largest clones hold approximately 6.4%. Described time point: persistent/refractory GD, antithyroid drugs over 5 years with positive TRAb. Extracted PBMC RNA gave rise to the TCR library.

This chain joins TRBV28 and TRBJ1-4, with TRBD1 matching over 9 bases. The clonotype comes from a female donor with Graves disease. Here the sequenced sample was peripheral blood mononuclear cells (PBMCs), taken when the disease was refractory, from a patient treated with antithyroid drugs. The CDR3 spells CASAGWDRVDATNEKLFF. CDR3 bases: TGTGCCAGCGCCGGCTGGGACAGGGTGGACGCAACTAATGAAAAACTGTTTTTT.